The 14 T cell receptor beta chains reported below all come from one sample, sequenced in a study of T cells in localized non-small cell lung cancer. Assay: immunoSEQ multiplex PCR; the TCRdb copy retains only in-frame clones and omits some. The sample has 31,000 or so clones, 88% seen once. Sequenced here: peripheral blood mononuclear cells, sampled before any cancer treatment. These TCRs come from a woman aged 40-70 years with stage III lung adenocarcinoma.

This clone has only one observation. The gene calls are TRBV13 and TRBJ2-2; tentatively, D is TRBD1 or TRBD2 (5 bases each). V lost 6 bases to trimming and J lost 4 bases, with 15 bases between them. The CDR3 runs to 15 residues. The germline V gene has CDR1 PRHDT and CDR2 FYEKMQ (reference sequence). As DNA, the CDR3 is TGTGCCAGCAGTCCAGGTCCAGGGAGCACCGGGGAGCTGTTTTTT. Translation gives CASSPGPGSTGELFF.

CDR3 region: CASSLAGTGWAGQPQHF. The DNA of the CDR3 is TGTGCCAGCAGCTTAGCGGGGACAGGCTGGGCTGGGCAGCCCCAGCATTTT. The chain recombines TRBV7-2 with TRBJ1-5, with 8 bases that match TRBD1. CDR3 length: 17 amino acids. The V gene end was trimmed by 0 bases and the J gene end by 7 bases; junction bases not matched to a gene: 11. Per germline, CDR1 SGHTA and CDR2 FQGNSA.

The rearrangement joins TRBV9 to TRBJ1-5, with D perhaps matching TRBD1 (5 bases). With 2 bases removed from V and 7 bases from J, the gap between germline ends came to 16 bases. CDR1 is SGDLS and CDR2 is YYNGEE in the germline V gene. This CDR3 spans 15 amino acids. This CDR3 reads CASSVKEGTGQPQHF. The DNA for the CDR3 is TGTGCCAGCAGCGTCAAGGAAGGGACCGGACAGCCCCAGCATTTT.

V and J are TRBV5-1 and TRBJ2-7, with 12 positions matching TRBD2. The CDR3 contains 15 residues. Losses at the gene ends were 4 bases for V and 3 bases for J; bases not matched to a gene: 5. Per germline, CDR1 SGHRS and CDR2 YFSETQ. The CDR3 protein is CASSPRTSGNYEQYF. The CDR3 nucleotides are TGCGCCAGCAGCCCGCGGACTAGCGGGAACTACGAGCAGTACTTC.

This rearrangement joins TRBV18 to TRBJ1-1, with D tentatively TRBD1 (5 bases). The CDR3 runs 13 residues. Trimming removed 6 bases from V and 3 bases from J, with 11 bases in between. Germline V gives CDR1 KGHSH, CDR2 LQKENI. The CDR3 reads CASSGTDDTEAFF. In DNA form, the CDR3 reads TGTGCCAGCTCCGGGACGGACGACACTGAAGCTTTCTTT.

This sequence joins TRBV27 and TRBJ2-4; perhaps TRBD1 as D (5 bases). Trimming took 5 bases from V and 7 from J, leaving 9 bases between them. The CDR3 contains 12 residues. Germline values: CDR1 MNHEY, CDR2 SMNVEV (reference sequence). The CDR3 protein is CASSLPGNIQYF. In DNA, the CDR3 is TGTGCCAGCAGTCTTCCAGGGAACATTCAGTACTTC.

The V and J genes are TRBV6-5 and TRBJ1-3, with D unclear. V dropped 6 bases and J dropped 2 bases, with 14 bases sitting between them. The CDR3 is made up of 15 amino acids. Germline V gives CDR1 MNHEY, CDR2 SVGAGI. The CDR3 reads CASRDGGSTGNTIYF. The CDR3 DNA is TGTGCCAGCAGAGATGGTGGTTCGACTGGAAACACCATATATTTT.

Note on this clone: The limits of the CDR3 on the DNA are not certain, so only TCRdb's listed CDR3 is given. V and J are TRBV28 and TRBJ1-2; no check of the table's D call, TRBD1, against the DNA was made. The CDR3 is made up of 15 amino acids, end residues included. The germline gives CDR1 MDHEN, CDR2 SYDVKM. The CDR3: CASSLVMGQEITATF.

The V call is TRBV19, the J call TRBJ2-7; perhaps TRBD1 as D (6 bases). Trimming left V 3 bases short and J 9 bases short, with 18 bases between. The CDR3 loop spans 14 amino acids. Germline V gives CDR1 LNHDA, CDR2 SQIVND (reference sequence). CDR3: CASSMLGAATGQYF. CDR3 nucleotides: TGTGCCAGTAGTATGTTGGGGGCCGCCACTGGGCAGTACTTC.

CDR3 sequence reads: CASSPQRGSIGEQYF. The CDR3 coding sequence is TGTGCCAGCAGCCCACAGAGAGGGTCGATAGGCGAGCAGTACTTC. V and J are TRBV11-2 and TRBJ2-7, with D possibly matching TRBD2 (5 bases). Trimming pared 5 bases from V and 6 bases from J, leaving 20 bases between. Germline CDR1 SGHAT, CDR2 FQNNGV. CDR3 length: 15 amino acids.

This chain connects TRBV25-1 to TRBJ2-5; TRBD2 matches 11 bases. V shed 3 bases and J 5 bases; nucleotides not matched to a gene: 8. This CDR3 has 16 residues. The germline V gene has CDR1 MGHDK and CDR2 SYGVNS. The CDR3, as DNA: TGTGCCAGCAGTGATCTTCGACTAGCGGGGACGGAGACCCAGTACTTC. Its protein is CASSDLRLAGTETQYF.

CDR3 sequence: CASSWGGENTEAFF. The CDR3 DNA sequence: TGTGCCAGCAGTTGGGGAGGGGAGAACACTGAAGCTTTCTTT. The rearrangement uses TRBV6-5 and TRBJ1-1; possible D gene TRBD1, 5 bases. Germline CDR1 and CDR2: MNHEY and SVGAGI. The V gene lost 4 bases and the J gene lost 1 base, with 10 bases spanning the gap. There are 14 residues in the CDR3.

The CDR3 DNA reads as TGTGCCAGTAGTTACCGGGAGGGCCTGGATAACATTCAGTACTTC. Encoded protein: CASSYREGLDNIQYF. The genes are TRBV19 and TRBJ2-4, with TRBD2 identical over 8 bases. The CDR3 has 15 residues. Germline values: CDR1 LNHDA, CDR2 SQIVND (reference sequence). V lost 5 bases to trimming and J lost 7 bases; unmatched junction nucleotides: 10.

This chain links TRBV27 with TRBJ1-1; no reliable D call. The CDR3 contains 13 residues. Germline-derived CDR1 and CDR2 are MNHEY and SMNVEV (reference sequence). V lost 7 bases to trimming and J lost 2 bases, with 11 bases between them. CDR3 in amino acids: CASMREVNTEAFF. The DNA for the CDR3 is TGTGCCAGCATGCGGGAGGTCAACACTGAAGCTTTCTTT.